The clone carrying this T cell receptor beta chain was picked up many times. The time point is: newly diagnosed GD, antithyroid drugs for less than 3 months. RNA from PBMCs was the source of the TCR library. The source of the patients was an endocrinology department in Xi'an, China. This CDR3 region has 14 residues. CDR1 is SGHAT and CDR2 is FQNNGV in the germline V gene. V shed 2 bases and J 9 bases; nucleotides not matched to a gene: 8. This sample is drawn from a study of regulatory T cells in long-lasting Graves disease. Arm-PCR with iRepertoire HTBI primers amplified the CDR3 regions for these TCR beta libraries. Each CDR3 protein is one row after TCRdb ran MiXCR on the multiplex PCR reads. This table holds approximately 460,000 distinct CDR3 sequences, around 17% found once. This sample was also put to use in a study of T cells in Graves' hyperthyroidism and ophthalmopathy. Per that paper: Participants, patients aged 18 to 65, had newly diagnosed hyperthyroidism with a duration under 2 months.

The source is a woman in her 30s with Graves disease. The V and J genes are TRBV11-2 and TRBJ2-7, with 9 nucleotides matching TRBD1. The sample consisted of peripheral blood mononuclear cells (PBMCs), taken at new diagnosis, from a patient treated with antithyroid drugs. The CDR3 DNA follows: TGTGCCAGCAGCTTACAGGGACAGGGAACGAGGCAGTACTTC. Amino acid sequence: CASSLQGQGTRQYF.